This TCR beta chain was identified in a study of molecular identifiers for immune sequencing clone quantification. Study-level information: Four portions were sequenced after RNA from about 20,000 or 100,000 naive CD8 cells was split five ways in replicates.

The germline CDR1 and CDR2 sequences are MGHRA and YSYEKL. This CDR3 has 15 amino acids. Overall study findings and caveats: Spiked Jurkat TCR RNA from one cell was reportedly detectable among fewer than 1.2 million naive cells. Clones with over 20 RNA copies captured over 99% of effector molecules but under 1% of naive ones.

Bulk TCR libraries were made with methods that had been previously described and with listed TCR primers. TCRdb redid the calling of the PCR reads with MiXCR, one entry per CDR3 protein. The profile shows roughly 300,000 distinct CDR3 sequences, over 20% of them singletons. In the case of this clonotype: Its cognate antigen is unknown. One junction end does not reproduce the germline sequence, and a read error may be involved.

The sequencing sample was made of naive CD8+ T cells from blood, with Jurkat cell RNA spiked in. Subset noted: FACS-sorted CD8+CD4-CCR7+CD45RA+ naive T cells. The rearrangement links TRBV4-1 to TRBJ2-7; unclear D gene. The receptor comes from a human donor in good health. Some libraries in this study had Jurkat cell RNA spiked in. CDR3 sequence: CASSLRTESSYEPYF. The CDR3 DNA follows: TGCGCCAGCAGCCTTAGGACGGAGAGCTCCTACGAGCCGTACTTC.